This entry concerns a single T cell receptor (beta chain). TCRdb's table, derived via immunoSEQ multiplex PCR, lists solely in-frame clones and lacks some. Here the sample spans 120,000 or so clones, 90% to 95% being singletons. These data come from a study of control samples from healthy donors and cancer patients. V was cut by 0 bases and J by 11 bases, with 17 bases left in between. The CDR3 extends over 15 amino acids. CDR1 is LGHNA and CDR2 is YSLEER in the germline V gene. The chain employs TRBV4-3 and TRBJ2-4, with D perhaps matching TRBD2 (5 bases). Specimen: blood. The receptor was derived from a woman aged 18 to 35 in good health. CDR3 amino acids: CASSQDEGPPNVQYF. The CDR3 DNA reads TGCGCCAGCAGCCAAGACGAGGGCCCCCCCAACGTTCAGTACTTC.